The text below deals with one T cell receptor beta chain. Its antigen is unknown. Amplification used 60 Vbeta primers and 13 Jbeta primers. Data came from immunoSEQ multiplex PCR; TCRdb stores just in-frame clones and leaves some out. The table shows around 160,000 clones, with approximately 80% occurring only once. This record comes from a study of cytomegalovirus exposure and HLA in healthy donors. Turning to the study itself: Out of 398 genotyped donors, 81% belonged to the Caucasian-associated ancestry cluster. The study's findings and limits: Several of the most significant clusters appeared, in a later analysis, to be linked to common viral pathogens. Most CMV-associated TCR beta chains appeared HLA-restricted in a later analysis. A few chains tied to CMV proved CMV antigen-specific in vitro.

This receptor was obtained from a man aged 35 to 55 in good health and CMV-seropositive. Sequences were obtained from PBMCs.

The CDR3 loop reads CASSQADRVGNQPQHF. CDR3 coding DNA: TGTGCCAGCAGCCAAGCCGACAGGGTGGGTAATCAGCCCCAGCATTTT. The V call is TRBV4-2, the J call TRBJ1-5, with 7 bases lining up with TRBD1. Germline V CDR1 and CDR2: LGHNA, YNFKEQ. The CDR3 sequence is 16 residues long. J lost 4 bases, V lost 1 base, and 7 bases had no gene match.